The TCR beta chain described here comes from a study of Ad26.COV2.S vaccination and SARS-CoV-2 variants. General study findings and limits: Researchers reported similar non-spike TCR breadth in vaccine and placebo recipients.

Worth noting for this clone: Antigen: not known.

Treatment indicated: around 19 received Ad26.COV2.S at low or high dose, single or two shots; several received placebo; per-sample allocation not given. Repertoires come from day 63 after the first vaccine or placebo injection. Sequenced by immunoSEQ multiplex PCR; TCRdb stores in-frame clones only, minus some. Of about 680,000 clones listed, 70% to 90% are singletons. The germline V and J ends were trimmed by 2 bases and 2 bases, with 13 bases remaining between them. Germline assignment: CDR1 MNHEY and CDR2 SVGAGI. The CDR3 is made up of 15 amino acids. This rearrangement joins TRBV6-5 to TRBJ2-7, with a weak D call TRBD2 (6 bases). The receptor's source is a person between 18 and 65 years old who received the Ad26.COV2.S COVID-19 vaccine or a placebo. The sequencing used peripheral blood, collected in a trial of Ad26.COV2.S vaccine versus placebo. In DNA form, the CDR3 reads TGTGCCAGCAGTTACGGGAGGTGGGGTACCTACGAGCAGTACTTC. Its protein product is CASSYGRWGTYEQYF.